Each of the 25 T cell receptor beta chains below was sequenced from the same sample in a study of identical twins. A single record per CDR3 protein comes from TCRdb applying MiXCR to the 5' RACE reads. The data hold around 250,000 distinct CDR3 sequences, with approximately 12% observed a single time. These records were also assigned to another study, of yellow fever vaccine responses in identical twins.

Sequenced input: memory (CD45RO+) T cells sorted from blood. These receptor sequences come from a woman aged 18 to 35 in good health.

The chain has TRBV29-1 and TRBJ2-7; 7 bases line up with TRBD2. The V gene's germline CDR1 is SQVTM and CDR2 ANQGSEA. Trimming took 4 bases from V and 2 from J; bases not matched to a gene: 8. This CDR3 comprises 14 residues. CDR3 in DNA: TGCAGCGTTGGGGGGAGGGATCTTACCTACGAGCAGTACTTC. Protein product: CSVGGRDLTYEQYF.

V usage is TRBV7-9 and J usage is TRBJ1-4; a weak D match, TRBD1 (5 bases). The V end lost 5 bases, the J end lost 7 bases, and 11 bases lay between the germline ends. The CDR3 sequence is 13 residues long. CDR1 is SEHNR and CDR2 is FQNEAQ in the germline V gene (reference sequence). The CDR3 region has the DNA TGTGCCAGCAGCCCCTTGGGGGGTGAAAAACTGTTTTTT. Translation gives CASSPLGGEKLFF.

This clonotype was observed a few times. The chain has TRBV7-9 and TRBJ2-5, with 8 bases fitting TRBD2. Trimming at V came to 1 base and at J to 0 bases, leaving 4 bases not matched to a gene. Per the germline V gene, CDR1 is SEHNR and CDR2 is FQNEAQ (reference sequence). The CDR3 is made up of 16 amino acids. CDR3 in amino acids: CASSLELRGDQETQYF. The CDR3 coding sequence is TGTGCCAGCAGCTTAGAGCTGCGGGGGGACCAAGAGACCCAGTACTTC.

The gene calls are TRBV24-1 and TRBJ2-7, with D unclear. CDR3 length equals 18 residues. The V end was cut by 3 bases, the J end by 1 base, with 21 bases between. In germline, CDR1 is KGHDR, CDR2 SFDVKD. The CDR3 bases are TGTGCCACCAGTGATCCCCGAGGATCGCAAGGCAGATCCTACGAGCAGTACTTC. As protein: CATSDPRGSQGRSYEQYF.

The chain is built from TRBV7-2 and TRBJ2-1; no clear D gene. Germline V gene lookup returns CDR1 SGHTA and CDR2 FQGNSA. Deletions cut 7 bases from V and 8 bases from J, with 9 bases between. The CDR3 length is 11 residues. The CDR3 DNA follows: TGTGCCAGCAACATTAGGTATGAGCAGTTCTTC. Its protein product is CASNIRYEQFF.

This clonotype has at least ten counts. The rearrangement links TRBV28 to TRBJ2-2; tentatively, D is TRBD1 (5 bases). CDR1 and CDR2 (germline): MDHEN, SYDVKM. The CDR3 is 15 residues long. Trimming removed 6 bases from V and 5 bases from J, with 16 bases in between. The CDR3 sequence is CASRWKGDRTGELFF. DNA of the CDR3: TGTGCCAGCAGATGGAAAGGGGATCGGACCGGGGAGCTGTTTTTT.

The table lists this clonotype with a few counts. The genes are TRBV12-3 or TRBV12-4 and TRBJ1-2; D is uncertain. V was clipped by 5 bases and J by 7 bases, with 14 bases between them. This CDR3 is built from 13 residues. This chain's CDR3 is CASSGGPASGYTF. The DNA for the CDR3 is TGTGCCAGCAGTGGCGGGCCGGCCTCTGGCTACACCTTC.

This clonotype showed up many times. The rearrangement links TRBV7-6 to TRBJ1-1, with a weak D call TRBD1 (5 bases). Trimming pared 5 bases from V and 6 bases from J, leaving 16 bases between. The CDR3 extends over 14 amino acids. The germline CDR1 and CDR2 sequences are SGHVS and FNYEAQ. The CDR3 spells CASSPSPRESEAFF. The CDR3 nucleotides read TGTGCCAGCAGCCCCAGTCCCAGGGAATCTGAAGCTTTCTTT.

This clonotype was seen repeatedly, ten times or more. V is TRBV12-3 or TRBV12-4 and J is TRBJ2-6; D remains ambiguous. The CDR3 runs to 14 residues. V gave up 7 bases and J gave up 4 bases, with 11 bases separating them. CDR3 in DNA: TGTGCCAGCACCCCAATGTCCGGGGCCAACGTCCTGACTTTC. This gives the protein CASTPMSGANVLTF.

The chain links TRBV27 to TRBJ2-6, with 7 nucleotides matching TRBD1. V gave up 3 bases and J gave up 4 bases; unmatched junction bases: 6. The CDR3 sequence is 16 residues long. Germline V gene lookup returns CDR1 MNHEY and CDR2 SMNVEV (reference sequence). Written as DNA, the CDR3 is TGTGCCAGCAGTTTCACGACAGGGCGGGGGGCCAACGTCCTGACTTTC. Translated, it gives CASSFTTGRGANVLTF.

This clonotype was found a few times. In DNA form, the CDR3 reads TGCAGTGCTAGTACTAGCGGGGGGGCATCAGATACGCAGTATTTT. Protein product: CSASTSGGASDTQYF. This chain connects TRBV20-1 to TRBJ2-3, with TRBD2 matching over 13 bases. V trimming: 3 bases; J trimming: 4 bases; junction bases outside the gene matches: 4. This CDR3 is 15 amino acids long. Germline-derived CDR1 and CDR2 are DFQATT and SNEGSKA (reference sequence).

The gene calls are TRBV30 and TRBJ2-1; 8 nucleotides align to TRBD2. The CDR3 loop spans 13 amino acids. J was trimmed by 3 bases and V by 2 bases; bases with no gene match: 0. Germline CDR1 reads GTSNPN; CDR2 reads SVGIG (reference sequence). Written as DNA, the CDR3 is TGTGCCTGGAGTCGGGGGGGCTACAATGAGCAGTTCTTC. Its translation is CAWSRGGYNEQFF.

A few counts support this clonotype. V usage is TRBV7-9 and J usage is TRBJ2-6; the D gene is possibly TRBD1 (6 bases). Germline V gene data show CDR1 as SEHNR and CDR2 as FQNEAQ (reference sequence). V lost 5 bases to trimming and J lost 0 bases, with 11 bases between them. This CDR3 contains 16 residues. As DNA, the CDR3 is TGTGCCAGCAGCGTTCGAGGGGGCTCTGGGGCCAACGTCCTGACTTTC. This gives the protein CASSVRGGSGANVLTF.

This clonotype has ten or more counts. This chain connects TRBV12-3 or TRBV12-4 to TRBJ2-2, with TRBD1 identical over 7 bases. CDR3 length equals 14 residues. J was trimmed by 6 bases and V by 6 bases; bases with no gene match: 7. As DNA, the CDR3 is TGTGCCAGCAGGACAGGGCAATATGCCGGGGAGCTGTTTTTT. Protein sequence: CASRTGQYAGELFF.

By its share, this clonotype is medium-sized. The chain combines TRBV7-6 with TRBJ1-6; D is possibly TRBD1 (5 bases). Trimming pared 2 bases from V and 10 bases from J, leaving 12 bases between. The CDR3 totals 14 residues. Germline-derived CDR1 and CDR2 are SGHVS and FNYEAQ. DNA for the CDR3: TGTGCCAGCAGCTTATCGGGGACGGGGTCACCCCTCCACTTT. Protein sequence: CASSLSGTGSPLHF. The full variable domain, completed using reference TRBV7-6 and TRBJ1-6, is GAGVSQSPRYKVTKRGQDVALRCDPISGHVSLYWYRQALGQGPEFLTYFNYEAQQDKSGLPNDRFSAERPEGSISTLTIQRTEQRDSAMYRCASSLSGTGSPLHFGNGTRLTVT.

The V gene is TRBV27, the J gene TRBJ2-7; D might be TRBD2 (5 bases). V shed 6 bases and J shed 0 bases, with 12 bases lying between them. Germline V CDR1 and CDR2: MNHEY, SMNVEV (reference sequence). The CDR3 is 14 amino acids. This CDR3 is CASSPSRVSYEQYF. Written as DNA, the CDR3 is TGTGCCAGCAGCCCCTCGAGGGTCTCCTACGAGCAGTACTTC.

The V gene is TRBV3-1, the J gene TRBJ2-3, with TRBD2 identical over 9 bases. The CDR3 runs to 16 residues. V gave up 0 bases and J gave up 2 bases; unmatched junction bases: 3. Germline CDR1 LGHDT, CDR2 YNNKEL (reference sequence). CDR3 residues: CASSQDSGSDTDTQYF. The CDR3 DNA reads TGTGCCAGCAGCCAAGATAGCGGGAGTGACACAGATACGCAGTATTTT.

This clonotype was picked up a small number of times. The CDR3 sequence: CAIMNPGTLIYEQYF. DNA of the CDR3: TGTGCCATCATGAACCCCGGGACGTTGATTTACGAGCAGTACTTC. V and J are TRBV10-3 and TRBJ2-7; TRBD1 or TRBD2 may be the D gene (5 bases each). The ends were cut back, 7 bases at V and 4 bases at J, with 20 bases in the middle. This CDR3 is built from 15 residues. Per germline, CDR1 ENHRY and CDR2 SYGVKD.

CDR3 DNA: TGTGCCAGCAGACAGAACCAGGGGGCACGCAATCAGCCCCAGCATTTT. Its translation: CASRQNQGARNQPQHF. The V and J genes are TRBV28 and TRBJ1-5; 8 nucleotides align to TRBD1. The CDR3 covers 16 residues. J lost 2 bases, V lost 6 bases, and 9 bases had no gene match. Germline V gene data show CDR1 as MDHEN and CDR2 as SYDVKM. The full variable domain, its missing parts supplied by reference TRBV28 and TRBJ1-5, is DVKVTQSSRYLVKRTGEKVFLECVQDMDHENMFWYRQDPGLGLRLIYFSYDVKMKEKGDIPEGYSVSREKKERFSLILESASTNQTSMYLCASRQNQGARNQPQHFGDGTRLSIL.

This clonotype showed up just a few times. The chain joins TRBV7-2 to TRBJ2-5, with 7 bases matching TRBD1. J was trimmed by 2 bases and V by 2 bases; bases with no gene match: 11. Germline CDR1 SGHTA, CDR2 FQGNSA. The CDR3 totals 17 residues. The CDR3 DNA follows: TGTGCCAGCAGCTTATCCCCAGCCAGCAGGGGGCAAGAGACCCAGTACTTC. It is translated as CASSLSPASRGQETQYF.

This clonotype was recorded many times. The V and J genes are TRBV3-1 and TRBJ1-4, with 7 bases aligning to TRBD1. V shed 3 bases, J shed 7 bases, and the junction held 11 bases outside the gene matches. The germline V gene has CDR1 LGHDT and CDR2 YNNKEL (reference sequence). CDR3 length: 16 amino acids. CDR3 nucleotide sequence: TGTGCCAGCAGCCACCCCGAAACAGGGGAGGGTGAAAAACTGTTTTTT. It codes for CASSHPETGEGEKLFF.

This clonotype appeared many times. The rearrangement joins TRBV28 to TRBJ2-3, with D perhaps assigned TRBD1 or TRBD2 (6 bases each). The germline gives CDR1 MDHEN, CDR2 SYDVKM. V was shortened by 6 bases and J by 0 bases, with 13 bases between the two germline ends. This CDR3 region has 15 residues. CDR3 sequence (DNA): TGTGCCAGCAGCTCGGGGGCGGGAAGCACAGATACGCAGTATTTT. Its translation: CASSSGAGSTDTQYF.

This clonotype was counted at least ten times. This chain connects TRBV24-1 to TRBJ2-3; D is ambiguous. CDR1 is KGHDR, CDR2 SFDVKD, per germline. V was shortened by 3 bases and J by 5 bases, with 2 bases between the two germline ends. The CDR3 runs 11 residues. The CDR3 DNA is TGTGCCACCAGTGATAGAGATACGCAGTATTTT. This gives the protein CATSDRDTQYF.

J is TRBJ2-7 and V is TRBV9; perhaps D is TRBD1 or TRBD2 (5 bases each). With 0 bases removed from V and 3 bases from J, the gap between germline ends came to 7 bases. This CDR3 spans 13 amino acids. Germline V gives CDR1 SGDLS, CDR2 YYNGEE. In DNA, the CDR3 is TGTGCCAGCAGCGTAGGGGACGGCTACGAGCAGTACTTC. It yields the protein CASSVGDGYEQYF.

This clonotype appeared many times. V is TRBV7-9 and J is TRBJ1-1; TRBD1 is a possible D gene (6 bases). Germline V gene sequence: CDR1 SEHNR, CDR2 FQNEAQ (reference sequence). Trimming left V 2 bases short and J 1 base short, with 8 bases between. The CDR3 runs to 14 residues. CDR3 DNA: TGTGCCAGCAGCTTACCGACAGGGAACACTGAAGCTTTCTTT. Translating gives CASSLPTGNTEAFF.